In this sample, the clone carrying this T cell receptor (beta chain) turned up many times. The antigen remains undetermined. These data originate in a study of identical twins. Study outcomes and limitations: The study based its conclusions on cross-sectional statistical analysis and did not follow the same donors.

TCRdb analysed the 5' RACE reads with MiXCR anew, one entry per CDR3 protein. This sample yields roughly 350,000 distinct CDR3 sequences, of which about 10% are seen a single time; over 7% belongs to the top ten. The length of the CDR3 is 15 residues. CDR1 is DFQATT, CDR2 SNEGSKA, per germline (reference sequence). The J segment lost 0 bases and the V segment lost 5 bases, leaving 8 bases of the junction unmatched. Every sampled donor was Caucasian and healthy. Sequencing used naive T cells sorted from blood. This chain joins TRBV20-1 and TRBJ2-3; 7 positions agree with TRBD2. The receptor's source is a woman aged 50 to 60 in good health. CDR3 loop: CSALSGTTSTDTQYF. CDR3 nucleotide sequence: TGCAGTGCTCTCAGCGGGACGACTAGCACAGATACGCAGTATTTT.